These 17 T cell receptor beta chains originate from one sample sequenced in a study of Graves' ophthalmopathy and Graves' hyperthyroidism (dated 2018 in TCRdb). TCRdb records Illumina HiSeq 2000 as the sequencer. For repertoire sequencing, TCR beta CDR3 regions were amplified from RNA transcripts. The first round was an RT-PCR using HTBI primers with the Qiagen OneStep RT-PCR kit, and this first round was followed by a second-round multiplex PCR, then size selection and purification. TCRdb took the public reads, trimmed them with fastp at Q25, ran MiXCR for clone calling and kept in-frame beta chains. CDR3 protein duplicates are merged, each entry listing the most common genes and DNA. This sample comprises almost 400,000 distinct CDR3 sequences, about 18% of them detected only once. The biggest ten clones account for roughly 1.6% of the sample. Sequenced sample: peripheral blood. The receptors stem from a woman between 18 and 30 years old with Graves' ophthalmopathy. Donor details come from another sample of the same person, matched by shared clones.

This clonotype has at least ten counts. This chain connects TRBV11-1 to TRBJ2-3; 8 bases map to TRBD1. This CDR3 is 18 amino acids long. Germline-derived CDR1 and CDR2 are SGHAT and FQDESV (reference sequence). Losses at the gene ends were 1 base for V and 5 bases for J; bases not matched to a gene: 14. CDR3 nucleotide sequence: TGTGCCAGCAGCTTAGGCCCATACAGCCGGGACAGGAAAGATACGCAGTATTTT. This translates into CASSLGPYSRDRKDTQYF.

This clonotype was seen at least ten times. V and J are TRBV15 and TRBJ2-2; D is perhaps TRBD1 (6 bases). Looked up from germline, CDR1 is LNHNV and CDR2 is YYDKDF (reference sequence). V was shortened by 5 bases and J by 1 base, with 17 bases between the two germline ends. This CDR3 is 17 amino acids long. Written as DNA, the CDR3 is TGTGCCACCAGCGGAATCAGGGGTTCGGGGAACACCGGGGAGCTGTTTTTT. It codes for CATSGIRGSGNTGELFF.

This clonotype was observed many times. The DNA for the CDR3 is TGTGCCAGCAGTACCAGGGCCTATGGCTACACCTTC. Its protein is CASSTRAYGYTF. J is TRBJ1-2 and V is TRBV12-3 or TRBV12-4; D is possibly TRBD1 (5 bases). Deletions cut 5 bases from V and 4 bases from J, with 8 bases between. The CDR3 sequence is 12 residues long.

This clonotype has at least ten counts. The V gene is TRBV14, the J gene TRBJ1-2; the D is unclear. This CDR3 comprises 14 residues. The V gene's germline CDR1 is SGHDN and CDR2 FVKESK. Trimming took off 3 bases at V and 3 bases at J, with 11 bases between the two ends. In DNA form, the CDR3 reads TGTGCCAGCAGCCAGGATTTGAGGGACTATGGCTACACCTTC. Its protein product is CASSQDLRDYGYTF.

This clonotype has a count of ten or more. The CDR3: CASSPEVGVGYGYTF. As DNA, the CDR3 is TGCGCCAGCAGCCCCGAGGTCGGGGTCGGCTATGGCTACACCTTC. The gene calls are TRBV4-3 and TRBJ1-2; D is unclear. Trimming stripped 4 bases from V and 4 bases from J, with 16 bases between. The CDR3 is 15 amino acids. Germline CDR1 and CDR2: LGHNA and YSLEER.

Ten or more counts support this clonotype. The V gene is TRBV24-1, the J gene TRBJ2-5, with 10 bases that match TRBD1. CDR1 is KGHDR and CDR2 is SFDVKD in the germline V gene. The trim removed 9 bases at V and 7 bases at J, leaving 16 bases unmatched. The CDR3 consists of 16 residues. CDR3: CATEGTGEVSVVTQYF. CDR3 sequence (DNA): TGTGCCACCGAAGGGACAGGGGAGGTATCGGTTGTGACCCAGTACTTC.

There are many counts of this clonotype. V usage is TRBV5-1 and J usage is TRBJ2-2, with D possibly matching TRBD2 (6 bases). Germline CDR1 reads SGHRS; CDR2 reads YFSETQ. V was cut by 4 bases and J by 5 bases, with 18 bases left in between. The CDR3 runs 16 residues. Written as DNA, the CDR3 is TGCGCCAGCAGCCCTTTGTCTCCTAGCGAGACCGGGGAGCTGTTTTTT. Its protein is CASSPLSPSETGELFF.

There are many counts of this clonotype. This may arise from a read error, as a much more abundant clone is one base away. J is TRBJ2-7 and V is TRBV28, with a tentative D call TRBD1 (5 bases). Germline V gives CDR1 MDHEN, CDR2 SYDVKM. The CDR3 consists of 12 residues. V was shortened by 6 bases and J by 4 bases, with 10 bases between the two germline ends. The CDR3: CASSSYRYEQYF. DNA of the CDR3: TGTGCCAGCAGCAGTTACAGGTACGAGCAGTACTTC. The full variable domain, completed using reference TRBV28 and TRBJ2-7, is DVKVTQSSRYLVKRTGEKVFLECVQDMDHENMFWYRQDPGLGLRLIYFSYDVKMKEKGDIPEGYSVSREKKERFSLILESASTNQTSMYLCASSSYRYEQYFGPGTRLTVT.

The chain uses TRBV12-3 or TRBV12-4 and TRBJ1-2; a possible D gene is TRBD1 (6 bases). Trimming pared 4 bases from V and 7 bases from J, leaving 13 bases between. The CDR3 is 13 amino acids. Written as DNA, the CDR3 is TGTGCCAGCAGTTATGAAGGGGGTTCTGGCTACACCTTC. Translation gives CASSYEGGSGYTF.

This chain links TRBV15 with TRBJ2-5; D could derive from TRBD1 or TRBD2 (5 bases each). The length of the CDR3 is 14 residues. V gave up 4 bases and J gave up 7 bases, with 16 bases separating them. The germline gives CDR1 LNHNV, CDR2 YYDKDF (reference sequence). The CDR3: CATSTEKGRGTQYF. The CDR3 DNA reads TGTGCCACCAGCACCGAGAAGGGACGGGGGACCCAGTACTTC.

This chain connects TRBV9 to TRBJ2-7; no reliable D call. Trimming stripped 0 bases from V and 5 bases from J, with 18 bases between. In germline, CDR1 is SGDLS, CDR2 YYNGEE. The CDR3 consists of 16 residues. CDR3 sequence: CASSVGRSGQLNEQYF. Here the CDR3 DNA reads TGTGCCAGCAGCGTAGGACGTAGTGGGCAGTTGAACGAGCAGTACTTC. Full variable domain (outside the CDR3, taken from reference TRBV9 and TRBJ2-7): DSGVTQTPKHLITATGQRVTLRCSPRSGDLSVYWYQQSLDQGLQFLIQYYNGEERAKGNILERFSAQQFPDLHSELNLSSLELGDSALYFCASSVGRSGQLNEQYFGPGTRLTVT.

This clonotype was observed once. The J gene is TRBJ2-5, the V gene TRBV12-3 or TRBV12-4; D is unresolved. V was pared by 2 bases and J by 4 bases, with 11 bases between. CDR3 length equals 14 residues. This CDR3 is CASSLRQDVETQYF. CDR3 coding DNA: TGTGCCAGCAGTTTACGCCAGGACGTAGAGACCCAGTACTTC.

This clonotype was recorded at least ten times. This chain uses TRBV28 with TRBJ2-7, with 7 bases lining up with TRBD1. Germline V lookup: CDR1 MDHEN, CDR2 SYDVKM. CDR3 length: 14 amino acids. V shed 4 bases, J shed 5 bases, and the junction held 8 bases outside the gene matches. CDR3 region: CASSSLRQGDEQYF. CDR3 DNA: TGTGCCAGCAGTTCCCTACGACAGGGCGACGAGCAGTACTTC.

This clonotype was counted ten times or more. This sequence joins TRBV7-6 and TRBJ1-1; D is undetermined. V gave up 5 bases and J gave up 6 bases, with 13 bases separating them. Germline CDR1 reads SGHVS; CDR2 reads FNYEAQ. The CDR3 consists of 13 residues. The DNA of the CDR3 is TGTGCCAGCAGCCAACTCACTACTTCTGAAGCTTTCTTT. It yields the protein CASSQLTTSEAFF.

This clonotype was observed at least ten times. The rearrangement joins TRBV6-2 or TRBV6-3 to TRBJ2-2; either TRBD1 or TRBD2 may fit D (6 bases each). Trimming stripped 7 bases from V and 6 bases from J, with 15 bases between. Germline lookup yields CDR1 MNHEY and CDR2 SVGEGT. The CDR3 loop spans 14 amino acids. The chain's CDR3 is CASIPGGAAGELFF. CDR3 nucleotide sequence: TGTGCCAGCATCCCCGGGGGCGCCGCCGGGGAGCTGTTTTTT.

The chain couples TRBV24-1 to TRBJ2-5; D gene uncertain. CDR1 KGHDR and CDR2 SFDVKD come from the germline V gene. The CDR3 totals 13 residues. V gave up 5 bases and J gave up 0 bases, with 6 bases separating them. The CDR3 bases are TGTGCCACCAGTGGAAGGTACCAAGAGACCCAGTACTTC. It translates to CATSGRYQETQYF.

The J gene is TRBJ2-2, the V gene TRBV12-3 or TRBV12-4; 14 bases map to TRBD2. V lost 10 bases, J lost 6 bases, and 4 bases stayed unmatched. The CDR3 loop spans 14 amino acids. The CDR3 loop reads CATRTSGRSGELFF. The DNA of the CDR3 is TGTGCCACCCGGACTAGCGGGAGGTCCGGGGAGCTGTTTTTT.